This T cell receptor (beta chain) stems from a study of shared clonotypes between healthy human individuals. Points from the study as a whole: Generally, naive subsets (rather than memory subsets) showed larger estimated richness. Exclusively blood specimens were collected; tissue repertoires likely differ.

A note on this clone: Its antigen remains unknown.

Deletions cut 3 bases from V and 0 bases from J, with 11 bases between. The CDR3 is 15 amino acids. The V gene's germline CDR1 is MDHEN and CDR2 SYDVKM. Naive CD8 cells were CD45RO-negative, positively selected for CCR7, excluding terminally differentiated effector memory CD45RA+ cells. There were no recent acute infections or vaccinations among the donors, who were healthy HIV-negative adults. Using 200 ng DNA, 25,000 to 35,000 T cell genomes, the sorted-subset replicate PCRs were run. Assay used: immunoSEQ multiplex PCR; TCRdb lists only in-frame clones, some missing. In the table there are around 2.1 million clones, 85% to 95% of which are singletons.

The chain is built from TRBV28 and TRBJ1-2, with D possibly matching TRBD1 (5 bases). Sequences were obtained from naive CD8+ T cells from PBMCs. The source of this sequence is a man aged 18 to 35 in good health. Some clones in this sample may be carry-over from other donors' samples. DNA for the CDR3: TGTGCCAGCAGTTTTTCAGAAGGGGCTAACTATGGCTACACCTTC. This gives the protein CASSFSEGANYGYTF.